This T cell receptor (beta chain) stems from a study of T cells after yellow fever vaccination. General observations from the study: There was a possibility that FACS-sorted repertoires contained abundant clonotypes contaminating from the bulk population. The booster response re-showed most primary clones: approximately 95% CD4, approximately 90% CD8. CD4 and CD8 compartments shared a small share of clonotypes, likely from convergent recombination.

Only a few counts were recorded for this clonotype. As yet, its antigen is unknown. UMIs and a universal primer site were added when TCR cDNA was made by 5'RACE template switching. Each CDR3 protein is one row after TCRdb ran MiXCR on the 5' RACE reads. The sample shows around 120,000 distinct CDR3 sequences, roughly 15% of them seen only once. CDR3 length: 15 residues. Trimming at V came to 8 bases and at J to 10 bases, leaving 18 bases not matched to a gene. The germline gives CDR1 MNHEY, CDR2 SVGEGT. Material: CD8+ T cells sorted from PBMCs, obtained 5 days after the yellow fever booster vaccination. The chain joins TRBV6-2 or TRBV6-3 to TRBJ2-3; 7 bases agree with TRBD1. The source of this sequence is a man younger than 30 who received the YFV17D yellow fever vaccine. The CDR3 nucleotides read TGTGCCAGCGTACAAGACAGGGACCTTATTAGGGCGCAGTATTTT. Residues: CASVQDRDLIRAQYF.